This T cell receptor (beta chain) was profiled in a study of Graves' ophthalmopathy and Graves' hyperthyroidism. From RNA, the CDR3 regions of TCR beta chains were amplified and sequenced. Second-round multiplex PCR came after first-round RT-PCR with HTBI primers. TCRdb fed the multiplex PCR reads into MiXCR, producing one record per CDR3 protein. The sample holds 340,000 or so distinct CDR3 sequences; roughly a sixth are singletons and the top ten take about 12%. Germline values: CDR1 MNHNS, CDR2 SASEGT. Trimming shortened V by 4 bases and J by 1 base, and 8 bases separated the two germline ends. The CDR3 covers 15 residues.

Sequencing used peripheral blood. The gene calls are TRBV6-1 and TRBJ2-6; D uncertain. This receptor was obtained from an adult man with Graves' ophthalmopathy. CDR3 sequence reads: CASSAERSGANVLTF. CDR3 DNA: TGTGCCAGCAGTGCCGAAAGGTCTGGGGCCAACGTCCTGACTTTC.